Presented here are 9 T cell receptor beta chains from one specimen sequenced in a study of blood T cell repertoires in COVID-19 (dated by TCRdb to the early 2020s). The library was built by means of the immunoSEQ multiplex PCR assay. What TCRdb holds here is the immuneACCESS table cut down to in-frame rearrangements. Part of the clones is not present; checked against another copy, under half of the missing clones reflect an unresolved V gene, and the others are unexplained. For this sample there are approximately 100,000 clones; approximately 90% appear just once. Of the sample, around 3.1% falls within the top ten clones. Sequencing input: peripheral blood. These receptors were obtained from a middle-aged man in a cohort sampled during active COVID-19.

V and J are TRBV6-5 and TRBJ1-4; no clear D gene. Between the trimmed V and J ends, which lost 7 bases and 8 bases, there was a span of 17 bases. The germline V gene encodes CDR1 MNHEY and CDR2 SVGAGI. The CDR3 is 14 residues long. CDR3 DNA sequence: TGTGCCAGCAACGGGGTCGGAGGTGTAGAAAAACTGTTTTTT. It translates to CASNGVGGVEKLFF.

The CDR3 protein is CASSHEGTSYGYTF. Written as DNA, the CDR3 is TGTGCCAGCAGCCACGAGGGGACAAGCTATGGCTACACCTTC. This chain connects TRBV14 to TRBJ1-2; D perhaps matches TRBD1 (6 bases). The germline CDR1 and CDR2 sequences are SGHDN and FVKESK. V lost 3 bases to trimming and J lost 4 bases, with 12 bases between them. The CDR3 totals 14 residues.

V usage is TRBV7-3 and J usage is TRBJ2-7; weak D call: TRBD1 (5 bases). Germline V gives CDR1 SGHTA, CDR2 FQGTGA. The CDR3 has 15 amino acids. The V and J ends lost 8 bases and 4 bases respectively, with 21 bases between them. The CDR3 bases are TGTGCCAGCTCGAAAGGGGCCTCCCAACGATACGAGCAGTACTTC. Its protein product is CASSKGASQRYEQYF.

V and J are TRBV5-1 and TRBJ2-2; D may be TRBD2 (6 bases). The CDR3 has 15 residues. V lost 3 bases, J lost 5 bases, and 14 bases lay in between. CDR1 is SGHRS, CDR2 YFSETQ, per germline. The CDR3 DNA reads TGCGCCAGCAGCTCCACGGCTGGGAGGACCGGGGAGCTGTTTTTT. Protein product: CASSSTAGRTGELFF. Full variable domain (missing parts from reference TRBV5-1 and TRBJ2-2): KAGVTQTPRYLIKTRGQQVTLSCSPISGHRSVSWYQQTPGQGLQFLFEYFSETQRNKGNFPGRFSGRQFSNSRSEMNVSTLELGDSALYLCASSSTAGRTGELFFGEGSRLTVL.

This clone has just a few counts. This rearrangement joins TRBV7-8 to TRBJ2-5, with 11 positions matching TRBD2. The germline V gene encodes CDR1 SGHVS and CDR2 FQNEAQ. V was clipped by 5 bases and J by 4 bases; unmatched bases: 18. The CDR3 consists of 19 residues. Here the CDR3 reads CASSPRSTSSGGIGETQYF. DNA for the CDR3: TGTGCCAGCAGCCCGCGCTCAACCTCTAGCGGGGGGATTGGAGAGACCCAGTACTTC. Supplemented by reference TRBV7-8 and TRBJ2-5, the full variable domain reads GAGVSQSPRYKVAKRGQDVALRCDPISGHVSLFWYQQALGQGPEFLTYFQNEAQLDKSGLPSDRFFAERPEGSVSTLKIQRTQQEDSAVYLCASSPRSTSSGGIGETQYFGPGTRLLVL.

The V and J genes are TRBV10-3 and TRBJ1-2, with D unresolved. The CDR3 is 14 amino acids. Trimming shortened V by 3 bases and J by 6 bases, and 14 bases separated the two germline ends. Germline CDR1 and CDR2: ENHRY and SYGVKD. CDR3 nucleotides: TGTGCCATCAGTGACAACCTTGGGCAGAATGGCTACACCTTC. Encoded protein: CAISDNLGQNGYTF.

The rearrangement links TRBV7-2 to TRBJ2-6; D is undetermined. This CDR3 is 14 amino acids long. The germline V and J ends were trimmed by 5 bases and 2 bases, with 7 bases remaining between them. Germline lookup yields CDR1 SGHTA and CDR2 FQGNSA. CDR3 protein: CASSPTPGANVLTF. The CDR3 nucleotides read TGTGCCAGCAGCCCTACCCCTGGGGCCAACGTCCTGACTTTC.

The chain couples TRBV15 to TRBJ2-3; 12 bases are shared with TRBD2. V shed 4 bases, J shed 3 bases, and the junction held 2 bases outside the gene matches. Per germline, CDR1 LNHNV and CDR2 YYDKDF (reference sequence). CDR3 length: 15 residues. For the CDR3, the DNA is TGTGCCACCAGCACTAGCGGGGGGGCAACAGATACGCAGTATTTT. It specifies CATSTSGGATDTQYF.

The J gene is TRBJ1-2, the V gene TRBV6-5; D call uncertain. Germline values: CDR1 MNHEY, CDR2 SVGAGI. This CDR3 is 15 amino acids long. Trimming removed 6 bases from V and 4 bases from J, with 18 bases in between. The chain's CDR3 is CASSQAAGLVYGYTF. The DNA of the CDR3 is TGTGCCAGCAGCCAAGCCGCGGGCCTCGTCTATGGCTACACCTTC.